Following are 11 T cell receptor beta chains from one sample sequenced in a study of T cells in Graves' hyperthyroidism and ophthalmopathy. TCR beta CDR3 regions were amplified from RNA. Using the HTBI primer set, a first-round RT-PCR was run on the TCR CDR3. In TCRdb, the multiplex PCR reads were re-called with MiXCR into one record per CDR3 protein. The repertoire consists of about 180,000 distinct CDR3 sequences, with 15% to 20% occurring once and the leading ten covering roughly 28%. The sequenced sample was blood. These TCRs come from a woman between 50 and 59 years old with Graves' hyperthyroidism.

Written as DNA, the CDR3 is TGTGCCAGCAGCCCGCGGGGGGGTTCCTACGAGCAGTACTTC. This encodes CASSPRGGSYEQYF. The rearrangement joins TRBV14 to TRBJ2-7, with 9 positions matching TRBD2. Germline V lookup: CDR1 SGHDN, CDR2 FVKESK. The CDR3 extends over 14 amino acids. V lost 4 bases, J lost 1 base, and 2 bases stayed unmatched.

The chain is built from TRBV20-1 and TRBJ2-7; 14 nucleotides align to TRBD2. Trimming at V came to 6 bases and at J to 4 bases, leaving 11 bases not matched to a gene. This CDR3 is built from 16 residues. Per the germline V gene, CDR1 is DFQATT and CDR2 is SNEGSKA (reference sequence). The CDR3 coding sequence is TGCAGTGCCTACGACCCTGGACTAGCGGGAGGATACGAGCAGTACTTC. As protein: CSAYDPGLAGGYEQYF.

This clonotype was detected a few times. This chain uses TRBV7-8 with TRBJ1-6; no definite D call. The CDR3 length is 15 residues. The V end was cut by 5 bases, the J end by 9 bases, with 17 bases between. Germline values: CDR1 SGHVS, CDR2 FQNEAQ. The CDR3 coding sequence is TGTGCCAGCAGCCCCGGCGGCAGTCGGTCTTCACCCCTCCACTTT. Its protein is CASSPGGSRSSPLHF.

This clonotype was recorded at least ten times. The chain links TRBV9 to TRBJ2-5; TRBD2 aligns across 14 bases. This CDR3 contains 17 residues. Germline CDR1 SGDLS, CDR2 YYNGEE. V was clipped by 2 bases and J by 5 bases; unmatched bases: 8. CDR3 sequence: CASSVVGTSGGHETQYF. Written as DNA, the CDR3 is TGTGCCAGCAGCGTTGTTGGGACTAGCGGGGGTCACGAGACCCAGTACTTC.

A few counts support this clonotype. This sequence joins TRBV27 and TRBJ2-2, with a tentative D call TRBD2 (6 bases). Trimming took off 7 bases at V and 5 bases at J, with 8 bases between the two ends. The germline CDR1 and CDR2 sequences are MNHEY and SMNVEV (reference sequence). CDR3 size: 12 residues. The CDR3 here is CASTAGTGELFF. The CDR3 region has the DNA TGTGCCAGCACGGCGGGGACCGGGGAGCTGTTTTTT.

This clonotype appeared once. Its ends do not fully match the called genes, so a read error is possible. The chain joins TRBV27 to TRBJ2-1; maybe TRBD1 (6 bases). CDR1 is MNHEY, CDR2 SMNVEV, per germline (reference sequence). The CDR3 spans 13 residues. The CDR3 loop reads CASSLTGLPFQVF. The CDR3, as DNA: TGTGCCAGCAGTTTGACAGGCCTACCTTTCCAGGTCTTC.

This clonotype occurred many times. The chain joins TRBV18 to TRBJ1-1; D ambiguous. The CDR3 loop spans 13 amino acids. Trimming took off 6 bases at V and 0 bases at J, with 8 bases between the two ends. Germline CDR1 reads KGHSH; CDR2 reads LQKENI. CDR3 nucleotides: TGTGCCAGCTCGCCGGATTTGAACACTGAAGCTTTCTTT. It specifies CASSPDLNTEAFF.

This clonotype was detected many times. The rearrangement uses TRBV11-3 and TRBJ2-2, with 7 nucleotides matching TRBD1. Losses at the gene ends were 3 bases for V and 3 bases for J; bases not matched to a gene: 4. Germline V gene lookup returns CDR1 SGHNT and CDR2 YENEEA. CDR3 length: 15 residues. The DNA for the CDR3 is TGTGCCAGCAGCTTTTCCGGGACAGACACCGGGGAGCTGTTTTTT. Its translation: CASSFSGTDTGELFF.

Many counts were recorded for this clonotype. The chain uses TRBV2 and TRBJ2-5; the D gene is possibly TRBD2 (7 bases). Trimming took off 7 bases at V and 0 bases at J, with 12 bases between the two ends. This CDR3 has 14 amino acids. The germline gives CDR1 SNHLY, CDR2 FYNNEI. CDR3 DNA sequence: TGTGCCAGCAATGGGGGGGGCCACCAAGAGACCCAGTACTTC. The encoded protein is CASNGGGHQETQYF.

This clonotype showed up many times. The chain links TRBV18 to TRBJ1-1; tentative D call: TRBD1 (6 bases). CDR3 length: 14 amino acids. The V end was cut by 2 bases, the J end by 5 bases, with 12 bases between. Germline CDR1 is KGHSH and CDR2 is LQKENI. CDR3 protein: CASSPGGPQTEAFF. The DNA of the CDR3 is TGTGCCAGCTCACCAGGGGGGCCGCAGACTGAAGCTTTCTTT. The complete variable domain, with remaining parts taken from reference TRBV18 and TRBJ1-1, reads NAGVMQNPRHLVRRRGQEARLRCSPMKGHSHVYWYRQLPEEGLKFMVYLQKENIIDESGMPKERFSAEFPKEGPSILRIQQVVRGDSAAYFCASSPGGPQTEAFFGQGTRLTVV.

This clonotype showed up many times. The gene calls are TRBV19 and TRBJ1-2; 7 bases fit TRBD1. Per germline, CDR1 LNHDA and CDR2 SQIVND (reference sequence). The length of the CDR3 is 13 residues. V was pared by 7 bases and J by 8 bases, with 10 bases of the junction left unmatched. The CDR3 loop is CASTRGTALGYTF. Written as DNA, the CDR3 is TGTGCCAGTACAAGAGGGACAGCCTTAGGCTACACCTTC.